What follows are 2 T cell receptor beta chains derived from one specimen sequenced in a study of spatial heterogeneity in lung cancer. A single record per CDR3 protein comes from TCRdb applying MiXCR to the 5' RACE reads. The table has 7,000 to 8,000 distinct CDR3 sequences, 6.5% to 9% seen once. Stated time point: sample taken at primary tumor resection. Specimen: PBMCs, collected at surgery. The receptors were sampled from a male donor with early-stage non-small cell lung cancer.

This clonotype was recorded at least ten times. V and J are TRBV24-1 and TRBJ2-7; 8 bases line up with TRBD1. V was pared by 5 bases and J by 3 bases, with 11 bases of the junction left unmatched. CDR3 size: 16 residues. Germline CDR1 is KGHDR and CDR2 is SFDVKD. CDR3 bases: TGTGCCACCAGTGTCCACGGGACAGGATCGGTCTACGAGCAGTACTTC. It translates to CATSVHGTGSVYEQYF.

The table lists this clonotype with many counts. The V gene is TRBV6-1, the J gene TRBJ1-2; tentative D call: TRBD1 (5 bases). V was cut by 1 base and J by 2 bases, with 5 bases left in between. The length of the CDR3 is 13 residues. The germline V gene has CDR1 MNHNS and CDR2 SASEGT. The DNA for the CDR3 is TGTGCCAGCAGTGAAGGACAGAACTATGGCTACACCTTC. It is translated as CASSEGQNYGYTF.